These 8 T cell receptor beta chains came from one sample sequenced in a study of PD-1 blockade in classical Hodgkin lymphoma. Each and every patient relapsed after autologous stem cell transplantation, and patients got differing brentuximab vedotin exposure. Clones were sequenced by immunoSEQ multiplex PCR, and TCRdb holds only the in-frame ones, with some missing. The sample holds roughly 24,000 clones; 65% to 85% are singletons and the top ten take around 8.8%. The sample consisted of peripheral blood mononuclear cells (PBMCs), taken before the second cycle of nivolumab. These TCRs come from a human donor with classical Hodgkin lymphoma.

This chain links TRBV7-2 with TRBJ1-4, with D possibly TRBD1 on 5 matching bases. Trimming left V 3 bases short and J 6 bases short, with 17 bases between. The CDR3 runs to 16 residues. The germline V gene has CDR1 SGHTA and CDR2 FQGNSA. The DNA for the CDR3 is TGTGCCAGCAGCTTGGGGTTGCCGGGGGGACATGAAAAACTGTTTTTT. The encoded protein is CASSLGLPGGHEKLFF.

A few counts support this clone. The chain couples TRBV6-1 to TRBJ1-5; D unclear. Trimming cost V 2 bases and J 4 bases, with 3 bases left between them. Germline V lookup: CDR1 MNHNS, CDR2 SASEGT. This CDR3 is 12 amino acids long. The DNA for the CDR3 is TGTGCCAGCAGTGAATTTAATCAGCCCCAGCATTTT. It translates to CASSEFNQPQHF.

This clone appeared once. The rearrangement joins TRBV11-2 to TRBJ2-2, with D unclear. The CDR3 length is 15 residues. V gave up 1 base and J gave up 4 bases, with 10 bases separating them. Germline CDR1 is SGHAT and CDR2 is FQNNGV. DNA for the CDR3: TGTGCCAGCAGCTTAGCTCTAGGGTTCACCGGGGAGCTGTTTTTT. This sequence encodes CASSLALGFTGELFF. The whole variable domain, filled in from reference TRBV11-2 and TRBJ2-2, reads EAGVAQSPRYKIIEKRQSVAFWCNPISGHATLYWYQQILGQGPKLLIQFQNNGVVDDSQLPKDRFSAERLKGVDSTLKIQPAKLEDSAVYLCASSLALGFTGELFFGEGSRLTVL.

The J gene is TRBJ2-3, the V gene TRBV4-2; 12 positions agree with TRBD2. This CDR3 region has 20 residues. CDR1 is LGHNA, CDR2 YNFKEQ, per germline. Germline trimming cut 0 bases from V and 5 bases from J; bases unmatched to any gene: 15. In nucleotides, the CDR3 is TGTGCCAGCAGCCAAGATCTGGCTATAACTAGCGGGGGGCGCGGAGATACGCAGTATTTT. This gives the protein CASSQDLAITSGGRGDTQYF.

CDR3 in DNA: TGCGCCAGCAGCTTGGCCACCGAGCCTGGGAATTCACCCCTCCACTTT. Protein: CASSLATEPGNSPLHF. The rearrangement uses TRBV5-1 and TRBJ1-6; D is ambiguous. CDR1 SGHRS and CDR2 YFSETQ come from the germline V gene. V was shortened by 0 bases and J by 7 bases, with 14 bases between the two germline ends. This CDR3 is 16 amino acids long.

V is TRBV10-3 and J is TRBJ1-5; D gene unclear. The CDR3 length is 12 residues. Germline loops: CDR1 ENHRY, CDR2 SYGVKD. With 4 bases removed from V and 7 bases from J, the gap between germline ends came to 8 bases. The CDR3 loop reads CAISAGWQPQHF. The CDR3 DNA follows: TGTGCCATCAGTGCTGGTTGGCAGCCCCAGCATTTT.

The chain couples TRBV2 to TRBJ1-1; D ambiguous. V shed 8 bases and J shed 0 bases, with 16 bases lying between them. From germline, CDR1 is SNHLY and CDR2 FYNNEI. The CDR3 runs 15 residues. The CDR3 region has the DNA TGTGCCAGCGATCGATACAGCTCTTTGAACACTGAAGCTTTCTTT. Amino acids: CASDRYSSLNTEAFF.

This clone appeared once. The chain employs TRBV7-9 and TRBJ1-1; weak D call: TRBD1 (6 bases). Germline V gene lookup returns CDR1 SEHNR and CDR2 FQNEAQ (reference sequence). Trimming left V 2 bases short and J 0 bases short, with 19 bases between. This CDR3 comprises 18 residues. The DNA of the CDR3 is TGTGCCAGCAGCTTATTCAAACAGGGTAATATGATGAACACTGAAGCTTTCTTT. Translating gives CASSLFKQGNMMNTEAFF.